This TCR beta chain was retrieved from a study of monozygotic twins with inflammatory bowel disease. For this clonotype: Its antigen is still unknown.

No DNA is given; TCRdb re-called the 5' RACE reads and lists each CDR3 protein once. The sample table sets out more than 300,000 distinct CDR3 sequences. This CDR3 comprises 17 residues. General study points: People with IBD had fewer clonotypes in common with others than healthy twins did, especially with disease activity.

Phlebotomy per donor yielded a single 2.5 ml blood sample. The origin of this receptor is a human donor with ulcerative colitis or Crohn's disease, or a healthy co-twin of an affected twin (not recorded which). The chain combines TRBV21-1 with TRBJ1-2; TCRdb returns TRBD1, unconfirmable since there is no DNA. TRBV21-1 is a pseudogene segment. Sequencing was performed on blood. The CDR3 here is CASSKLWDRGADYGYTF.